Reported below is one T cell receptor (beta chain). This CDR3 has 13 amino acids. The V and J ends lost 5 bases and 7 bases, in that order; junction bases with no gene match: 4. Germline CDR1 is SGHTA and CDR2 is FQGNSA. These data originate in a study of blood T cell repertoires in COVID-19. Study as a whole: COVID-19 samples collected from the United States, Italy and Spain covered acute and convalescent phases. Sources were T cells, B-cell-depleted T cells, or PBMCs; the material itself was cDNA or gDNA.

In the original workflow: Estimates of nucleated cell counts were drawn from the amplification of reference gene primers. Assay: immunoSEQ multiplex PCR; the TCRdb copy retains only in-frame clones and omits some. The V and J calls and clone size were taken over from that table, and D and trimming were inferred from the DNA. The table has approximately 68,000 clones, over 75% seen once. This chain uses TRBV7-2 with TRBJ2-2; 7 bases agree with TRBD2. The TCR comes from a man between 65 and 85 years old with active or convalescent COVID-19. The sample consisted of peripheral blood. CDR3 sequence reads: CASSDGLVGELFF. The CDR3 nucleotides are TGTGCCAGCAGCGACGGACTAGTCGGGGAGCTGTTTTTT.